The clone carrying this T cell receptor (beta chain) was detected only once. The sample comes from a study of blood T cell repertoires in COVID-19. Produced via immunoSEQ multiplex PCR; TCRdb's table is partial and in-frame only. The repertoire holds about 140,000 clones, with 84% as singletons. The CDR3 extends over 13 amino acids. The V end was cut by 3 bases, the J end by 0 bases, with 5 bases between. Germline values: CDR1 KGHSH, CDR2 LQKENI. V and J are TRBV18 and TRBJ1-1; D not certain. The sequence came from a man aged 55 to 69 with active or convalescent COVID-19. Sequenced input: peripheral blood. The CDR3 region has the DNA TGTGCCAGCTCACCGCAGATGAACACTGAAGCTTTCTTT. Protein sequence: CASSPQMNTEAFF.